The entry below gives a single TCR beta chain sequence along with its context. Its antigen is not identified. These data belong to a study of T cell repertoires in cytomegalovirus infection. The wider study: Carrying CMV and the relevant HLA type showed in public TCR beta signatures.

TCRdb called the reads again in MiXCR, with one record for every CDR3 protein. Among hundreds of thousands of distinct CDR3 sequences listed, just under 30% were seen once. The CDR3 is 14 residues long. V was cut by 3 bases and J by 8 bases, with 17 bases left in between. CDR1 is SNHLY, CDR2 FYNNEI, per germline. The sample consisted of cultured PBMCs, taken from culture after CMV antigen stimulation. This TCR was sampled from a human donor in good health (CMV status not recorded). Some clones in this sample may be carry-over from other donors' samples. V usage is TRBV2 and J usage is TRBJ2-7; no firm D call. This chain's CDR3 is CASSEADPTGKQYF. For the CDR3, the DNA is TGTGCCAGCAGTGAGGCCGACCCCACGGGCAAGCAGTACTTC.